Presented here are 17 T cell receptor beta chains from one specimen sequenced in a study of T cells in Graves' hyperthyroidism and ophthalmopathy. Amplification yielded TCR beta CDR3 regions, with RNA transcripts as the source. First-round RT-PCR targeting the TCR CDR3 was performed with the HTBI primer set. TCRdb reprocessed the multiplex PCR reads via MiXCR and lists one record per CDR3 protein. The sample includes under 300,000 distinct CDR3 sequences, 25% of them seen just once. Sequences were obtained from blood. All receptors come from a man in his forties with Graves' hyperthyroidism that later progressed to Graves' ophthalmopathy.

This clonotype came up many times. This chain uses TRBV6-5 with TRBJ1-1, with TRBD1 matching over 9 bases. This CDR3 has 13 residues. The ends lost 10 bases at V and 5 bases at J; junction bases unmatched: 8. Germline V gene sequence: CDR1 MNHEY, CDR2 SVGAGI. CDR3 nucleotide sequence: TGTGCCACGGGGACAGGGTACTCGACTGAAGCTTTCTTT. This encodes CATGTGYSTEAFF.

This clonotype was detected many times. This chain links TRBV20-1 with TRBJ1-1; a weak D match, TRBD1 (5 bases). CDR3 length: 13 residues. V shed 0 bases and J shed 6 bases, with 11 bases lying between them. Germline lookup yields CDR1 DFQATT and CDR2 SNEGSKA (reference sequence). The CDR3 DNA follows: TGCAGTGCTAGAGATTCCAGGGCGGCTGAAGCTTTCTTT. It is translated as CSARDSRAAEAFF.

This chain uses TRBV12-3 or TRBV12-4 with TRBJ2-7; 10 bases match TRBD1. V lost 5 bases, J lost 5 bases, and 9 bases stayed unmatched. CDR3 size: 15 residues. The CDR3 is CASSGGTGVPHEQYF. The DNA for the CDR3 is TGTGCCAGCAGTGGGGGGACAGGGGTCCCCCACGAGCAGTACTTC.

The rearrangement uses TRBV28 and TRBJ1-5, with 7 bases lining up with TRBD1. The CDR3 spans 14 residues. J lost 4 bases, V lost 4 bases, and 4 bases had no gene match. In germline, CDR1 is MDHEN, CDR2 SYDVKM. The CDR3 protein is CASSSGGLNQPQHF. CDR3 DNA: TGTGCCAGCAGTTCAGGGGGGTTGAATCAGCCCCAGCATTTT. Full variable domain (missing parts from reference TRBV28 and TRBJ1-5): DVKVTQSSRYLVKRTGEKVFLECVQDMDHENMFWYRQDPGLGLRLIYFSYDVKMKEKGDIPEGYSVSREKKERFSLILESASTNQTSMYLCASSSGGLNQPQHFGDGTRLSIL.

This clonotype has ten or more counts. The CDR3 loop is CASSLVAGGAETQYF. The CDR3 nucleotides read TGCGCCAGCAGCTTGGTAGCGGGAGGGGCAGAGACCCAGTACTTC. The V gene is TRBV5-1, the J gene TRBJ2-5; 11 nucleotides agree with TRBD2. The CDR3 loop spans 15 amino acids. The V gene's germline CDR1 is SGHRS and CDR2 YFSETQ. The ends lost 0 bases at V and 4 bases at J; junction bases unmatched: 2.

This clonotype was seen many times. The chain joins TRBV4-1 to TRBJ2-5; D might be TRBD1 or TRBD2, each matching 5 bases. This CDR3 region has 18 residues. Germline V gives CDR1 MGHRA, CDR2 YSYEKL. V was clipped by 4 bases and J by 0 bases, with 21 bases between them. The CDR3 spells CASSRMGEAENYQETQYF. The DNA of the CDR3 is TGCGCCAGCAGCCGTATGGGGGAAGCGGAGAACTACCAAGAGACCCAGTACTTC.

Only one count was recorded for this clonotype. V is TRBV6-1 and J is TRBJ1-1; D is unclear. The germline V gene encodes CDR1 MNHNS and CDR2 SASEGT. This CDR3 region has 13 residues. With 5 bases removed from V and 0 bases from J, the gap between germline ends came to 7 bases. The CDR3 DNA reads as TGTGCCAGCAGTCAGTATGTGAACACTGAAGCTTTCTTT. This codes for CASSQYVNTEAFF.

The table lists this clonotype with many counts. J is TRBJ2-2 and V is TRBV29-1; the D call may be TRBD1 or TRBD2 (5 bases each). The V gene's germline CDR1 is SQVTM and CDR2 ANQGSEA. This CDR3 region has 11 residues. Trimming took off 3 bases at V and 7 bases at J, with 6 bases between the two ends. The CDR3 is CSVDGGGELFF. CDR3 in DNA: TGCAGCGTTGATGGGGGCGGGGAGCTGTTTTTT.

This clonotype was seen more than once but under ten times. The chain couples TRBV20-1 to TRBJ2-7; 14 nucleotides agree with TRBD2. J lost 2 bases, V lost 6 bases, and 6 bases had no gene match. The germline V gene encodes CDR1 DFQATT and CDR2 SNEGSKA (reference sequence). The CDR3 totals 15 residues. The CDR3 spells CSAWTSGRPAYEQYF. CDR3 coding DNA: TGCAGTGCGTGGACTAGCGGGAGGCCTGCCTACGAGCAGTACTTC.

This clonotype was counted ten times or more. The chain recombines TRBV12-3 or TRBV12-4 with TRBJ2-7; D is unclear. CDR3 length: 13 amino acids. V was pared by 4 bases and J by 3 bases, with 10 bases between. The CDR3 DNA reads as TGTGCCAGCAGTTCTCTGGTGGACTACGAGCAGTACTTC. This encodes CASSSLVDYEQYF.

CDR3 protein: CASSLASAGISGYTF. The CDR3 DNA sequence: TGTGCCAGCAGCTTAGCCAGCGCCGGCATATCGGGCTACACCTTC. This chain connects TRBV11-2 to TRBJ1-2; no definite D call. Germline assignment: CDR1 SGHAT and CDR2 FQNNGV. The CDR3 runs 15 residues. The V gene lost 1 base and the J gene lost 8 bases, with 17 bases spanning the gap.

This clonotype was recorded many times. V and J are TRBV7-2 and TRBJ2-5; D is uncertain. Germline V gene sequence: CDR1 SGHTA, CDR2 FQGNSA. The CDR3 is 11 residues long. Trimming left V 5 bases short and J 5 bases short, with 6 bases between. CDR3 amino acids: CASSPPETQYF. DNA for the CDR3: TGTGCCAGCAGCCCTCCGGAGACCCAGTACTTC.

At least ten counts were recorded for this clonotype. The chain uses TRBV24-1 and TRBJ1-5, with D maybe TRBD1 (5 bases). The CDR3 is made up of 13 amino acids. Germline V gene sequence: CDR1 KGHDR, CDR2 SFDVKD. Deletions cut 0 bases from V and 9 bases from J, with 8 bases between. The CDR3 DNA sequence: TGTGCCACCAGTGATTTGGGGGACGGGCCCCAGCATTTT. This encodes CATSDLGDGPQHF.

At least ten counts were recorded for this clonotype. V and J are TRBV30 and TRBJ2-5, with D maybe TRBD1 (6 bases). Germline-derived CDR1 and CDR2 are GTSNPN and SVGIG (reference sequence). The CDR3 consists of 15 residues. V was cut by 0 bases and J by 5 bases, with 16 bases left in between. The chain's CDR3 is CAWSVGGLQGETQYF. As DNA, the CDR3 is TGTGCCTGGAGTGTTGGGGGTCTTCAGGGGGAGACCCAGTACTTC.

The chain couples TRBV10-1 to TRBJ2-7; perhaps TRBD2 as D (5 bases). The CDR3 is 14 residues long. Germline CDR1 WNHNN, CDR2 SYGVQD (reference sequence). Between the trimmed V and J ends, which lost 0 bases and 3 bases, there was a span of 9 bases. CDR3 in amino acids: CASSESVGDYEQYF. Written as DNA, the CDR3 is TGCGCCAGCAGTGAGTCGGTGGGAGACTACGAGCAGTACTTC.

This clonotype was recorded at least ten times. CDR3 sequence reads: CASSESRENQPQHF. The CDR3 DNA sequence: TGTGCCAGCAGTGAAAGCAGGGAGAATCAGCCCCAGCATTTT. The rearrangement joins TRBV6-1 to TRBJ1-5; maybe TRBD1 (5 bases). The CDR3 runs 14 residues. The germline V gene has CDR1 MNHNS and CDR2 SASEGT. With 2 bases removed from V and 4 bases from J, the gap between germline ends came to 9 bases.

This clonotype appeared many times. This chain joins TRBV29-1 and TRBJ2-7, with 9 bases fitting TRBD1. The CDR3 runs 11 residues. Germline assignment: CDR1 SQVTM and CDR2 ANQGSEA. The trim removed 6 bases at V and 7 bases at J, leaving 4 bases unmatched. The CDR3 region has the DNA TGCAGCGTCAGGACAGGGGCGGAGCAGTACTTC. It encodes CSVRTGAEQYF.